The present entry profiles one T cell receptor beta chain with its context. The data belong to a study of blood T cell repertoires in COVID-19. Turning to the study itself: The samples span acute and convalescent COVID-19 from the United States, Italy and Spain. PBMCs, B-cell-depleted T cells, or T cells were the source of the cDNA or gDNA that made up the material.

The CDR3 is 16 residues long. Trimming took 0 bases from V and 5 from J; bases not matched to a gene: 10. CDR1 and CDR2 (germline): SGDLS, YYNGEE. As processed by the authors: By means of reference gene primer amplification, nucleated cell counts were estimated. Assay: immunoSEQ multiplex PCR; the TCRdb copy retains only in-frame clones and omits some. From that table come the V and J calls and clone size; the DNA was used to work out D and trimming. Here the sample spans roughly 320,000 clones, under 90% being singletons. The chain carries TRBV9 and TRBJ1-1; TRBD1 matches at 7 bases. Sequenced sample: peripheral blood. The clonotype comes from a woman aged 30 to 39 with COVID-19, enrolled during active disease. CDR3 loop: CASSVVTGNLGTEAFF. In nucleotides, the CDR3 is TGTGCCAGCAGCGTAGTGACAGGGAATTTGGGTACTGAAGCTTTCTTT.